Reported below is one T cell receptor (beta chain). Its antigen is still unknown. The germline gives CDR1 PRHDT, CDR2 FYEKMQ (reference sequence). The ends were cut back, 3 bases at V and 8 bases at J, with 10 bases in the middle. This CDR3 has 12 residues. The data are from a study of T cell clones after liver transplantation. Overall study results and limits: The donor-reactive repertoire was only partly measurable in a couple of subjects, lacking donor cells.

Using immunoSEQ multiplex PCR, the repertoire was profiled, and TCRdb retains in-frame clones only, with some absent. The sample holds fewer than 20,000 clones, approximately 88% seen once. The material was CD8+ T cells from blood, obtained before liver transplant. The TCR originated in a human donor who received a liver transplant. This sequence joins TRBV13 and TRBJ1-2; unclear D gene. CDR3 in DNA: TGTGCCAGCAGCTTCGCAGGAGGAGGCTACACCTTC. This codes for CASSFAGGGYTF.